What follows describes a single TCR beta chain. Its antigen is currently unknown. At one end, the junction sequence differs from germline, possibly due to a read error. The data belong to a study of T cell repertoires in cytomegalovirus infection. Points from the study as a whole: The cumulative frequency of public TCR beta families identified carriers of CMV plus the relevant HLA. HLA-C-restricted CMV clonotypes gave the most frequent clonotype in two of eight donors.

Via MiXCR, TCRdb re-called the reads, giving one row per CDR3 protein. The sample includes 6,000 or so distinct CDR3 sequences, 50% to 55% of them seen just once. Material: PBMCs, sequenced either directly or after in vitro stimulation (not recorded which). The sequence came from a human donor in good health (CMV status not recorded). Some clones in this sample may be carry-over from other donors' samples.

The CDR3 bases are TGTGCCATGAGTTGGGACACCCCTGGCGACGAGCAGGACTTC. The encoded protein is CAMSWDTPGDEQDF. The genes are TRBV7-8 and TRBJ2-7, with TRBD1 as a possible D gene (6 bases). The CDR3 extends over 14 amino acids. CDR1 is SGHVS and CDR2 is FQNEAQ in the germline V gene.